These 18 T cell receptor beta chains were all obtained from the same sample, sequenced in a study of blood T cells in healthy people across ages. Next came a second PCR, run for about 6 to 12 cycles, which used a sample-barcoded 5' primer along with a J-beta primer mix. In TCRdb, the 5' RACE reads were re-called with MiXCR into one record per CDR3 protein. The data show fewer than 700,000 distinct CDR3 sequences, about 45% seen once. Source material: blood. The receptor source for this set is a man aged 80 or over in good health.

The rearrangement joins TRBV2 to TRBJ2-1; no reliable D call. Trimming shortened V by 0 bases and J by 13 bases, and 16 bases separated the two germline ends. Germline CDR1 and CDR2: SNHLY and FYNNEI. The CDR3 extends over 14 amino acids. The CDR3 coding sequence is TGTGCCAGCAGTGAAGCCCAGCACCAAGAGACCCAGTTCTTC. This encodes CASSEAQHQETQFF.

This clonotype was counted between two and nine times. The chain is built from TRBV6-5 and TRBJ2-7; 11 nucleotides line up with TRBD1. The DNA end is a closer match to TRBJ2-5, so the J assignment may be wrong. Germline values: CDR1 MNHEY, CDR2 SVGAGI. CDR3 length: 17 residues. In DNA, the CDR3 is TGTGCCAGCAGTTACGGGTTTGGGACAGGGGGGATGGAGACCCAGTACTTC. As protein: CASSYGFGTGGMETQYF.

This rearrangement joins TRBV25-1 to TRBJ2-5; TRBD2 matches 12 bases. The J call may not be correct, given that the DNA end is closer to TRBJ2-7. CDR1 is MGHDK, CDR2 SYGVNS, per germline. The CDR3 is made up of 15 amino acids. The CDR3 spells CASSGTSGASYEQYF. DNA of the CDR3: TGTGCCAGCAGTGGGACTAGCGGGGCCTCCTACGAGCAGTACTTC.

The chain carries TRBV20-1 and TRBJ2-5; the D gene is possibly TRBD2 (5 bases). The germline V and J ends were trimmed by 4 bases and 3 bases, with 15 bases remaining between them. Germline CDR1 is DFQATT and CDR2 is SNEGSKA (reference sequence). This CDR3 is 14 amino acids long. The CDR3 here is CSAIIGGLEETQYF. The CDR3 DNA reads TGCAGTGCTATAATCGGAGGCTTGGAAGAGACCCAGTACTTC.

This clonotype appeared a single time. This sequence joins TRBV27 and TRBJ1-1, with D possibly TRBD1 on 5 matching bases. Trimming removed 0 bases at V and 0 bases at J, with 11 bases between. Germline CDR1 MNHEY, CDR2 SMNVEV (reference sequence). The CDR3 is made up of 16 amino acids. Written as DNA, the CDR3 is TGTGCCAGCAGTTTATCGGGGGGGGTCCTGAACACTGAAGCTTTCTTT. It is translated as CASSLSGGVLNTEAFF.

A single count supports this clonotype. This chain uses TRBV5-1 with TRBJ1-2, with D perhaps matching TRBD1 (6 bases). This CDR3 is 14 amino acids long. Germline V gene data show CDR1 as SGHRS and CDR2 as YFSETQ. Deletions cut 2 bases from V and 2 bases from J, with 10 bases between. This chain's CDR3 is CASSLGGLNYGYTF. Written as DNA, the CDR3 is TGCGCCAGCAGCTTAGGGGGACTGAACTATGGCTACACCTTC. Based on the CDR3 plus reference TRBV5-1 and TRBJ1-2, the full variable domain is KAGVTQTPRYLIKTRGQQVTLSCSPISGHRSVSWYQQTPGQGLQFLFEYFSETQRNKGNFPGRFSGRQFSNSRSEMNVSTLELGDSALYLCASSLGGLNYGYTFGSGTRLTVV.

A word on this clonotype: One end of the junction is discordant with germline, which a read error may explain. This rearrangement joins TRBV4-3 to TRBJ2-1; D is undetermined. Germline assignment: CDR1 LGHNA and CDR2 YSLEER. CDR3 length: 15 residues. This CDR3 is CASSQEPRSHNEQFF. DNA for the CDR3: TGCGCCAGCAGCCAAGAGCCCCGCTCCCACAATGAGCAGTTCTTC.

This clonotype was detected only a few times. The CDR3 DNA sequence: TGTGCCAGCAGTGGGGATAGGGAGACCCAGTACTTC. The encoded protein is CASSGDRETQYF. This chain joins TRBV2 and TRBJ2-5; D unclear. The CDR3 runs to 12 residues. With 4 bases removed from V and 5 bases from J, the gap between germline ends came to 8 bases. Germline lookup yields CDR1 SNHLY and CDR2 FYNNEI. Based on the CDR3 plus reference TRBV2 and TRBJ2-5, the full variable domain is EPEVTQTPSHQVTQMGQEVILRCVPISNHLYFYWYRQILGQKVEFLVSFYNNEISEKSEIFDDQFSVERPDGSNFTLKIRSTKLEDSAMYFCASSGDRETQYFGPGTRLLVL.

The genes are TRBV3-1 and TRBJ1-2; a weak D match, TRBD1 (5 bases). Trimming removed 4 bases at V and 7 bases at J, with 13 bases between. The CDR3 extends over 13 amino acids. Germline values: CDR1 LGHDT, CDR2 YNNKEL (reference sequence). As DNA, the CDR3 is TGTGCCAGCAGCCCCCCCTCAGGGTTTGGCTACACCTTC. As protein: CASSPPSGFGYTF.

CDR3 DNA: TGTGCCAGCAGCGTAGAACTCGGGAGCTCCTACAATGAGCAGTTCTTC. This sequence encodes CASSVELGSSYNEQFF. The chain combines TRBV9 with TRBJ2-1; TRBD2 is a possible D gene (6 bases). CDR3 length: 16 amino acids. CDR1 SGDLS and CDR2 YYNGEE come from the germline V gene. Trimming pared 0 bases from V and 0 bases from J, leaving 10 bases between.

The rearrangement links TRBV15 to TRBJ2-2; 9 bases agree with TRBD1. The CDR3 consists of 14 residues. CDR1 LNHNV and CDR2 YYDKDF come from the germline V gene (reference sequence). V lost 4 bases and J lost 6; bases outside the gene matches: 3. This chain's CDR3 is CATSTGQGPGELFF. The CDR3 DNA follows: TGTGCCACCAGCACGGGACAGGGTCCCGGGGAGCTGTTTTTT.

The genes are TRBV18 and TRBJ1-2, with 11 bases aligning to TRBD1. Germline assignment: CDR1 KGHSH and CDR2 LQKENI. The CDR3 contains 13 residues. After removal of 3 bases from V and 12 bases from J, the junction contained 6 bases not matched to a gene. CDR3 loop: CASSPLDRGLNTF. Here the CDR3 DNA reads TGTGCCAGCTCACCCCTGGACAGGGGGCTGAACACCTTC. Complete variable domain (other parts from reference TRBV18 and TRBJ1-2): NAGVMQNPRHLVRRRGQEARLRCSPMKGHSHVYWYRQLPEEGLKFMVYLQKENIIDESGMPKERFSAEFPKEGPSILRIQQVVRGDSAAYFCASSPLDRGLNTFGSGTRLTVV.

In this sample, this clonotype turned up a few times. The rearrangement uses TRBV10-3 and TRBJ2-1, with TRBD2 as a possible D gene (5 bases). The CDR3 is 12 residues long. V gave up 3 bases and J gave up 9 bases, with 9 bases separating them. Germline V gene lookup returns CDR1 ENHRY and CDR2 SYGVKD. The CDR3 is CAISDIAREQFF. The CDR3 nucleotides read TGTGCCATCAGTGATATAGCGCGTGAGCAGTTCTTC.

This clonotype turned up a few times. V usage is TRBV6-2 or TRBV6-3 and J usage is TRBJ2-1, with 9 bases matching TRBD2. This CDR3 region has 18 residues. V was pared by 6 bases and J by 5 bases, with 17 bases of the junction left unmatched. Per the germline V gene, CDR1 is MNHEY and CDR2 is SVGEGT. CDR3 residues: CASSFPFGAGGINNEQFF. The CDR3 coding sequence is TGTGCCAGCAGCTTCCCCTTCGGAGCGGGAGGTATCAACAATGAGCAGTTCTTC.

This clonotype was picked up a small number of times. The rearrangement joins TRBV20-1 to TRBJ2-5, with a possible D match to TRBD1 (5 bases). The CDR3 is made up of 13 amino acids. Germline V gene data show CDR1 as DFQATT and CDR2 as SNEGSKA (reference sequence). V was clipped by 3 bases and J by 2 bases, with 10 bases between them. CDR3 protein: CSARQGWQETQYF. The CDR3 DNA sequence: TGCAGTGCTAGGCAGGGATGGCAAGAGACCCAGTACTTC.

CDR3 sequence: CASSLSPGVLSGANVLTF. The CDR3 DNA reads as TGCGCCAGCAGCTTGTCTCCAGGGGTGCTCTCTGGGGCCAACGTCCTGACTTTC. The chain carries TRBV5-1 and TRBJ2-6; D perhaps matches TRBD1 (6 bases). Germline lookup yields CDR1 SGHRS and CDR2 YFSETQ. Trimming took off 1 base at V and 0 bases at J, with 14 bases between the two ends. The CDR3 totals 18 residues.

The chain recombines TRBV20-1 with TRBJ1-4; 9 bases line up with TRBD1. CDR1 and CDR2 (germline): DFQATT, SNEGSKA (reference sequence). J lost 6 bases, V lost 1 base, and 3 bases had no gene match. The CDR3 runs to 14 residues. The chain's CDR3 is CSARAQGADEKLFF. CDR3 DNA sequence: TGCAGTGCTAGAGCACAGGGGGCTGATGAAAAACTGTTTTTT.

This clonotype was observed a handful of times. This chain links TRBV5-1 with TRBJ2-3; D unresolved. Germline values: CDR1 SGHRS, CDR2 YFSETQ. V lost 3 bases to trimming and J lost 0 bases, with 8 bases between them. The CDR3 contains 14 residues. CDR3 sequence: CASSSLGSTDTQYF. The CDR3 DNA follows: TGCGCCAGCAGCTCGCTAGGGAGCACAGATACGCAGTATTTT.